The 2 T cell receptor beta chains below all came from one sample that was sequenced in a study of shared clonotypes between healthy human individuals. The data were produced by immunoSEQ multiplex PCR, yet TCRdb's version contains in-frame clones alone and is incomplete. The sample contains about 730,000 clones, just under 75% of which appear only once. Material for sequencing was memory CD4+ T cells sorted from blood. The subset here: CD45RA-negative fraction. All receptors come from a woman in her 30s in good health.

The CDR3 region is CASRRGWTANSNQPQHF. The CDR3 DNA reads TGTGCCAGCAGGCGGGGTTGGACAGCAAATAGCAATCAGCCCCAGCATTTT. The V gene is TRBV7-8, the J gene TRBJ1-5; perhaps TRBD1 as D (6 bases). This CDR3 spans 17 amino acids. CDR1 is SGHVS, CDR2 FQNEAQ, per germline. V was clipped by 6 bases and J by 0 bases, with 18 bases between them.

This chain joins TRBV7-8 and TRBJ1-2, with a tentative D call TRBD1 (5 bases). Trimming stripped 5 bases from V and 6 bases from J, with 22 bases between. CDR1 SGHVS and CDR2 FQNEAQ come from the germline V gene. The CDR3 consists of 16 residues. The CDR3 bases are TGTGCCAGCAGCCCCTGGGACGACCCCCGTGCGGATGGCTACACCTTC. It yields the protein CASSPWDDPRADGYTF. The complete variable domain, with remaining parts taken from reference TRBV7-8 and TRBJ1-2, reads GAGVSQSPRYKVAKRGQDVALRCDPISGHVSLFWYQQALGQGPEFLTYFQNEAQLDKSGLPSDRFFAERPEGSVSTLKIQRTQQEDSAVYLCASSPWDDPRADGYTFGSGTRLTVV.